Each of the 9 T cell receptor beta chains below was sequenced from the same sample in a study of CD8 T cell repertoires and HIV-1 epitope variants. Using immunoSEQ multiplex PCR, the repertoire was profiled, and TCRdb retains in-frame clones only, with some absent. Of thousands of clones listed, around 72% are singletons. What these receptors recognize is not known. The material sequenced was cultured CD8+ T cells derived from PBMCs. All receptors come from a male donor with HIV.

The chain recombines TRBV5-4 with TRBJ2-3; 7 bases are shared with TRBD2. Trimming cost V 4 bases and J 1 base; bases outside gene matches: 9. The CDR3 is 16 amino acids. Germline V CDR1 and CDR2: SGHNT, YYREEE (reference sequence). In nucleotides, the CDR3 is TGTGCCAGCAGCGGGGGAGGGACGAGGGGCACAGATACGCAGTATTTT. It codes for CASSGGGTRGTDTQYF. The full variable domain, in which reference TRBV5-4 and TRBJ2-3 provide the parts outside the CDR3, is ETGVTQSPTHLIKTRGQQVTLRCSSQSGHNTVSWYQQALGQGPQFIFQYYREEENGRGNFPPRFSGLQFPNYSSELNVNALELDDSALYLCASSGGGTRGTDTQYFGPGTRLTVL.

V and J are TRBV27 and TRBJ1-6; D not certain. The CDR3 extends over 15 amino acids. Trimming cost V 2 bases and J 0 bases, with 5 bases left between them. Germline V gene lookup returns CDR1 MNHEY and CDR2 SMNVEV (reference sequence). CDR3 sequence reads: CASSLPPSYNSPLHF. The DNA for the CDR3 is TGTGCCAGCAGTTTACCCCCCTCCTATAATTCACCCCTCCACTTT.

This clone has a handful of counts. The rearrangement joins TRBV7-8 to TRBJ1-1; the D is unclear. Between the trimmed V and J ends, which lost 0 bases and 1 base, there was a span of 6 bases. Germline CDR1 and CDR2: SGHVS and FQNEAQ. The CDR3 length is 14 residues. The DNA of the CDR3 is TGTGCCAGCAGCTTAGCGGGCACGAACACTGAAGCTTTCTTT. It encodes CASSLAGTNTEAFF.

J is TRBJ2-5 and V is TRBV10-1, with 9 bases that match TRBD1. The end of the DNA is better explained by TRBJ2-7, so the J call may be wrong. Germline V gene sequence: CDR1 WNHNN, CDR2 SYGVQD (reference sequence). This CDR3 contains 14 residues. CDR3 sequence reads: CASSAGTGLDEQYF. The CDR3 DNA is TGCGCCAGCAGTGCCGGGACAGGGCTCGACGAGCAGTACTTC.

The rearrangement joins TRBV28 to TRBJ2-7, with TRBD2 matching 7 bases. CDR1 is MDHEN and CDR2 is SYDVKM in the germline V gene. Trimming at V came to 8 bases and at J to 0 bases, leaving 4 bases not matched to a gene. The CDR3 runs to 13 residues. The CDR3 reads CASSGTNSYEQYF. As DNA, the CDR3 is TGTGCCAGCTCCGGGACTAACTCCTACGAGCAGTACTTC. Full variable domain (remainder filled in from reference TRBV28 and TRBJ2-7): DVKVTQSSRYLVKRTGEKVFLECVQDMDHENMFWYRQDPGLGLRLIYFSYDVKMKEKGDIPEGYSVSREKKERFSLILESASTNQTSMYLCASSGTNSYEQYFGPGTRLTVT.

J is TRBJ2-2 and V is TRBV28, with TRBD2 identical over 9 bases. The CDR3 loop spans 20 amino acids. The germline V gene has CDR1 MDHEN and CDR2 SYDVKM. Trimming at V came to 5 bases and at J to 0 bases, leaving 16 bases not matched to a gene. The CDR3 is CASSPSGSGGPIPNTGELFF. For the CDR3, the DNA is TGTGCCAGCAGTCCCTCGGGCAGCGGGGGGCCAATACCGAACACCGGGGAGCTGTTTTTT.

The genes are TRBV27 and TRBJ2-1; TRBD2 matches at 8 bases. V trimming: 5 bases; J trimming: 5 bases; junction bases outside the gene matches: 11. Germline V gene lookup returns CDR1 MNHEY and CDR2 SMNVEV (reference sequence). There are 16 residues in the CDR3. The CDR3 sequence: CASSPRTSRNNNEQFF. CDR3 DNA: TGTGCCAGCAGTCCCCGGACTAGCCGTAACAACAATGAGCAGTTCTTC.

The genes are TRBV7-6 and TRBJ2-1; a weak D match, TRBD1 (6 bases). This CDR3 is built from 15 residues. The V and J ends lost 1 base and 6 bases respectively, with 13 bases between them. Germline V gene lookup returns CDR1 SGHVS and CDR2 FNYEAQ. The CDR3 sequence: CASSLDRDTSNEQFF. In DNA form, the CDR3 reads TGTGCCAGCAGCTTAGACAGGGACACCTCCAATGAGCAGTTCTTC.

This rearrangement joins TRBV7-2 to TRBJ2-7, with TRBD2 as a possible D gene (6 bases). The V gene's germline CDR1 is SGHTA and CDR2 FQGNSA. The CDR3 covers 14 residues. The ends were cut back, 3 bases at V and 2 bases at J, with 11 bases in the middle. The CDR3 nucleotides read TGTGCCAGCAGCTTCTCCGGCGGGACCTACGAGCAGTACTTC. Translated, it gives CASSFSGGTYEQYF.